The sequence of this TCR beta chain was determined in a study of blood T cell repertoires in COVID-19. Across the study: Sites across the United States, Italy and Spain contributed samples from acute and convalescent COVID-19. PBMCs, B-cell-depleted T cells, or T cells were the source of the cDNA or gDNA that made up the material.

Germline CDR1 ENHRY, CDR2 SYGVKD. With 8 bases clipped from V and 7 bases from J, the junction kept 3 bases outside the gene matches. This CDR3 contains 12 residues. As handled by the study authors: The assay estimated nucleated cells by amplifying reference gene primers. Libraries were prepared by immunoSEQ multiplex PCR; TCRdb keeps only in-frame clonotypes and omits some of them. V and J calls and clone size are copied from that table; D and trimming were computed from the DNA. The sample lists 70,000 or so clones; more than 80% were seen once. The sequencing sample was made of peripheral blood. This chain connects TRBV10-3 to TRBJ2-1; TRBD1 aligns across 9 bases. The source is a woman over 75 with active COVID-19. The DNA of the CDR3 is TGTGCCATCGGGGACAGGGATAATGAGCAGTTCTTC. This gives the protein CAIGDRDNEQFF.